Shown below are 30 T cell receptor beta chains from a single sample sequenced in a study of human T cells and chemical hapten exposure. MiXCR was run by TCRdb on the RACE reads, yielding one entry per CDR3 protein. This repertoire shows tens of thousands of distinct CDR3 sequences, roughly 12% found once; its top ten account for 2.4%. Indicated time point: patch test 3, about 24 weeks after DPC sensitization. The treatment denotes: therapeutic diphenylcyclopropenone sensitization with weekly scalp DPC. Sequenced here: whole blood, sampled in connection with sensitization to the hapten diphenylcyclopropenone (DPC). All receptors come from a man aged 30 to 45 with alopecia areata. Some clones in this sample may be carry-over from other donors' samples.

This chain connects TRBV6-1 to TRBJ1-2; D not resolved. Germline values: CDR1 MNHNS, CDR2 SASEGT. This CDR3 is built from 13 residues. The V gene lost 2 bases and the J gene lost 2 bases, with 6 bases spanning the gap. This CDR3 reads CASSENSNYGYTF. The CDR3 nucleotides are TGTGCCAGCAGTGAAAACAGCAACTATGGCTACACCTTC.

This clonotype was counted many times. The chain combines TRBV6-1 with TRBJ1-1, with D possibly being TRBD1 (5 bases). V was trimmed by 5 bases and J by 0 bases, leaving 13 bases between them. The CDR3 spans 15 residues. The germline CDR1 and CDR2 sequences are MNHNS and SASEGT. The CDR3 nucleotides read TGTGCCAGCAGTCCGCGGGACGGAATGAACACTGAAGCTTTCTTT. Residues: CASSPRDGMNTEAFF.

This clonotype was seen repeatedly, ten times or more. V is TRBV12-3 or TRBV12-4 and J is TRBJ1-6, with TRBD1 identical over 8 bases. The CDR3 loop spans 15 amino acids. J was trimmed by 10 bases and V by 5 bases; bases with no gene match: 10. CDR3: CASSADRGTKSPLHF. In DNA form, the CDR3 reads TGTGCCAGCAGTGCTGACAGGGGAACGAAATCACCCCTCCACTTT.

This chain connects TRBV4-3 to TRBJ1-2, with D tentatively TRBD1 (6 bases). Germline CDR1 and CDR2: LGHNA and YSLEER. Trimming took off 1 base at V and 4 bases at J, with 16 bases between the two ends. This CDR3 region has 16 residues. Here the CDR3 reads CASSQAGGGLVYGYTF. CDR3 sequence (DNA): TGCGCCAGCAGCCAAGCTGGCGGGGGCTTGGTCTATGGCTACACCTTC.

The rearrangement joins TRBV5-6 to TRBJ2-1; no reliable D call. The CDR3 loop spans 17 amino acids. Germline V lookup: CDR1 SGHDT, CDR2 YYEEEE. With 0 bases removed from V and 0 bases from J, the gap between germline ends came to 13 bases. The CDR3 DNA reads as TGTGCCAGCAGCTTGGCGTTAGGCTCTCTCTCCTACAATGAGCAGTTCTTC. Protein: CASSLALGSLSYNEQFF.

This clonotype was counted ten times or more. V gene TRBV6-2 or TRBV6-3 combines with J gene TRBJ2-2; 8 bases map to TRBD2. CDR3 length: 16 residues. Germline values: CDR1 MNHEY, CDR2 SVGEGT. The V and J ends lost 6 bases and 2 bases, in that order; junction bases with no gene match: 8. The CDR3 reads CASRGLDRANTGELFF. The CDR3 DNA reads TGTGCCAGCAGGGGACTAGACAGAGCTAACACCGGGGAGCTGTTTTTT.

The sample holds many counts of this clonotype. The J gene is TRBJ2-1, the V gene TRBV4-2, with D perhaps TRBD2 (5 bases). Trimming shortened V by 2 bases and J by 4 bases, and 21 bases separated the two germline ends. Germline-derived CDR1 and CDR2 are LGHNA and YNFKEQ. The CDR3 covers 18 residues. The CDR3 nucleotides read TGTGCCAGCAGCCAAAGACTACTACACCCCAAGACATACAATGAGCAGTTCTTC. Protein sequence: CASSQRLLHPKTYNEQFF.

This clonotype has ten or more counts. This chain joins TRBV7-9 and TRBJ1-1, with 7 positions matching TRBD1. The CDR3 is made up of 15 amino acids. Germline V gene lookup returns CDR1 SEHNR and CDR2 FQNEAQ (reference sequence). The J segment lost 0 bases and the V segment lost 6 bases, leaving 7 bases of the junction unmatched. The CDR3 protein is CASRSPGQLNTEAFF. Written as DNA, the CDR3 is TGTGCCAGCAGGTCACCGGGACAGCTGAACACTGAAGCTTTCTTT. Full variable domain (rest looked up from reference TRBV7-9 and TRBJ1-1): DTGVSQNPRHKITKRGQNVTFRCDPISEHNRLYWYRQTLGQGPEFLTYFQNEAQLEKSRLLSDRFSAERPKGSFSTLEIQRTEQGDSAMYLCASRSPGQLNTEAFFGQGTRLTVV.

As for this clonotype: A much bigger clone sits one base away, suggesting this may be a read error. The V and J genes are TRBV20-1 and TRBJ1-2; D is undetermined. The germline CDR1 and CDR2 sequences are DFQATT and SNEGSKA (reference sequence). The CDR3 is made up of 14 amino acids. Deletions cut 0 bases from V and 1 base from J, with 9 bases between. This chain's CDR3 is CSARDPQCNYGYTF. CDR3 DNA sequence: TGCAGTGCTAGAGATCCGCAGTGTAACTATGGCTACACCTTC.

This clonotype was observed once. The CDR3 nucleotides read TGCAGCGACGCGACAGGATTGGCCACTGAAGCTTTCTTT. Amino acids: CSDATGLATEAFF. This chain connects TRBV29-1 to TRBJ1-1; possibly TRBD1 for D (6 bases). V was pared by 7 bases and J by 4 bases, with 16 bases between. Germline CDR1 SQVTM, CDR2 ANQGSEA. The CDR3 runs to 13 residues.

CDR3 DNA sequence: TGTGCCTGGAGTCCGGGGCCCTCCACAGATACGCAGTATTTT. Protein sequence: CAWSPGPSTDTQYF. This rearrangement joins TRBV30 to TRBJ2-3, with D possibly being TRBD1 or TRBD2 (5 bases each). CDR3 length equals 14 residues. Germline V gene lookup returns CDR1 GTSNPN and CDR2 SVGIG (reference sequence). Between the trimmed V and J ends, which lost 2 bases and 2 bases, there was a span of 11 bases.

The chain combines TRBV29-1 with TRBJ2-7; D ambiguous. The length of the CDR3 is 13 residues. Germline-derived CDR1 and CDR2 are SQVTM and ANQGSEA. The V gene lost 2 bases and the J gene lost 0 bases, with 8 bases spanning the gap. CDR3 amino acids: CSVESAYSYEQYF. The CDR3 region has the DNA TGCAGCGTTGAATCGGCTTACTCCTACGAGCAGTACTTC.

The V gene is TRBV4-2, the J gene TRBJ2-7; D is possibly TRBD1 or TRBD2 (6 bases each). Germline V gives CDR1 LGHNA, CDR2 YNFKEQ. This CDR3 region has 19 residues. V was shortened by 0 bases and J by 1 base, with 22 bases between the two germline ends. The CDR3 protein is CASSQDLGGFGGASYEQYF. The CDR3 nucleotides are TGTGCCAGCAGCCAAGATTTAGGGGGTTTTGGCGGGGCGTCCTACGAGCAGTACTTC.

The table lists this clonotype with many counts. The chain recombines TRBV20-1 with TRBJ2-3; 7 bases fit TRBD2. Germline V gene lookup returns CDR1 DFQATT and CDR2 SNEGSKA (reference sequence). Trimming took 4 bases from V and 9 from J; bases not matched to a gene: 19. This CDR3 comprises 16 residues. The CDR3 reads CSATPVSSGPPETQYF. CDR3 in DNA: TGCAGTGCTACCCCGGTGTCTAGCGGACCGCCCGAAACGCAGTATTTT.

Many counts were recorded for this clonotype. The chain uses TRBV27 and TRBJ2-7, with TRBD1 matching 8 bases. Per germline, CDR1 MNHEY and CDR2 SMNVEV (reference sequence). This CDR3 spans 15 amino acids. Trimming took 3 bases from V and 6 from J; bases not matched to a gene: 10. Here the CDR3 reads CASSFSGTGAGEQYF. The CDR3 DNA sequence: TGTGCCAGCAGTTTCTCCGGGACAGGAGCCGGCGAGCAGTACTTC.

This clonotype was seen many times. The chain links TRBV6-1 to TRBJ1-2; D is possibly TRBD1 (5 bases). Trimming left V 4 bases short and J 5 bases short, with 14 bases between. Germline V CDR1 and CDR2: MNHNS, SASEGT. This CDR3 contains 14 residues. CDR3 sequence: CASSARVREYGYTF. The DNA of the CDR3 is TGTGCCAGCAGTGCCAGGGTGCGGGAATATGGCTACACCTTC.

This chain connects TRBV2 to TRBJ2-1; D remains ambiguous. V was trimmed by 7 bases and J by 0 bases, leaving 4 bases between them. The germline V gene encodes CDR1 SNHLY and CDR2 FYNNEI. This CDR3 region has 12 residues. This CDR3 reads CASMGSYNEQFF. The CDR3 coding sequence is TGTGCCAGCATGGGCTCCTACAATGAGCAGTTCTTC.

The V gene is TRBV29-1, the J gene TRBJ1-4; tentative D call: TRBD1 (6 bases). The V gene's germline CDR1 is SQVTM and CDR2 ANQGSEA. Trimming removed 4 bases at V and 3 bases at J, with 9 bases between. CDR3 length equals 13 residues. The CDR3 DNA sequence: TGCAGCGTTGGGGGGCTGGCTAATGAAAAACTGTTTTTT. This encodes CSVGGLANEKLFF.

This clonotype has at least ten counts. The chain links TRBV11-2 to TRBJ2-3; TRBD2 might be the D (7 bases). This CDR3 comprises 17 residues. From germline, CDR1 is SGHAT and CDR2 FQNNGV. Trimming shortened V by 5 bases and J by 2 bases, and 20 bases separated the two germline ends. DNA of the CDR3: TGTGCCAGCAGCCCCCACCCGCGGGGGCGACTCACAGATACGCAGTATTTT. Translation gives CASSPHPRGRLTDTQYF.

This clonotype was seen ten or more times. The J gene is TRBJ2-7, the V gene TRBV9; 7 bases map to TRBD2. J lost 4 bases, V lost 3 bases, and 4 bases had no gene match. The V gene's germline CDR1 is SGDLS and CDR2 YYNGEE. The CDR3 contains 13 residues. The CDR3 sequence: CASSERGEYEQYF. The CDR3 bases are TGTGCCAGCAGCGAGCGGGGCGAATACGAGCAGTACTTC.

This clonotype was counted a few times. The V and J genes are TRBV28 and TRBJ1-2; D remains ambiguous. Germline V gene lookup returns CDR1 MDHEN and CDR2 SYDVKM. CDR3 length equals 14 residues. V lost 5 bases to trimming and J lost 2 bases, with 12 bases between them. The CDR3 region is CASSVPVPNYGYTF. The DNA for the CDR3 is TGTGCCAGCAGTGTGCCGGTCCCAAACTATGGCTACACCTTC.

The rearrangement uses TRBV27 and TRBJ1-6, with 8 bases identical to TRBD1. With 7 bases clipped from V and 9 bases from J, the junction kept 5 bases outside the gene matches. Per the germline V gene, CDR1 is MNHEY and CDR2 is SMNVEV (reference sequence). The CDR3 is 13 residues long. CDR3 in DNA: TGTGCCAGCACGGTCAGGGGGCGTTCACCCCTCCACTTT. It encodes CASTVRGRSPLHF.

This clonotype was seen ten or more times. The CDR3 is CATSSLILAGQETQYF. DNA for the CDR3: TGTGCCACCAGCAGTCTCATCCTAGCGGGGCAAGAGACCCAGTACTTC. This chain connects TRBV15 to TRBJ2-5; 9 nucleotides line up with TRBD2. Germline V gives CDR1 LNHNV, CDR2 YYDKDF (reference sequence). CDR3 length equals 16 residues. V was clipped by 3 bases and J by 2 bases; unmatched bases: 7.

The sample holds a few counts of this clonotype. The chain has TRBV3-1 and TRBJ1-2; 10 bases fit TRBD1. There are 17 residues in the CDR3. V lost 4 bases and J lost 5; bases outside the gene matches: 13. The germline gives CDR1 LGHDT, CDR2 YNNKEL (reference sequence). CDR3 in DNA: TGTGCCAGCAGCCCTGCCCTGGGGACAGGGGAAGAGTATGGCTACACCTTC. Residues: CASSPALGTGEEYGYTF.

This clonotype was observed at least ten times. The CDR3 DNA sequence: TGCAGTGCTAGCTCGGACTCCTCTGGAAACACCATATATTTT. Protein product: CSASSDSSGNTIYF. The chain carries TRBV20-1 and TRBJ1-3; no reliable D call. The CDR3 spans 14 residues. V lost 3 bases and J lost 0, with 9 bases in between. Per the germline V gene, CDR1 is DFQATT and CDR2 is SNEGSKA (reference sequence).

The V call is TRBV9, the J call TRBJ2-2; TRBD2 might be the D (7 bases). The CDR3 runs to 16 residues. Trimming removed 4 bases from V and 2 bases from J, with 15 bases in between. Per germline, CDR1 SGDLS and CDR2 YYNGEE. The CDR3 protein is CASSLRGAQNTGELFF. CDR3 in DNA: TGTGCCAGCAGCCTCCGGGGGGCCCAAAACACCGGGGAGCTGTTTTTT.

This clonotype was counted between two and nine times. The chain couples TRBV7-3 to TRBJ1-1; TRBD1 matches 10 bases. Germline V CDR1 and CDR2: SGHTA, FQGTGA. This CDR3 has 16 residues. The ends lost 3 bases at V and 2 bases at J; junction bases unmatched: 6. Written as DNA, the CDR3 is TGTGCCAGCAGCTTGGGCTGGGACAGGGGAAACACTGAAGCTTTCTTT. This translates into CASSLGWDRGNTEAFF.

This clonotype came up a few times. V usage is TRBV20-1 and J usage is TRBJ2-3, with D perhaps assigned TRBD1 or TRBD2 (6 bases each). Trimming took off 0 bases at V and 3 bases at J, with 16 bases between the two ends. The CDR3 is 16 residues long. Per germline, CDR1 DFQATT and CDR2 SNEGSKA (reference sequence). CDR3 DNA sequence: TGCAGTGCTAGAGATCGATCCGGGGGCCGGACAGATACGCAGTATTTT. Translating gives CSARDRSGGRTDTQYF.

The genes are TRBV20-1 and TRBJ1-4; the D is unclear. Germline CDR1 is DFQATT and CDR2 is SNEGSKA (reference sequence). The CDR3 is 14 amino acids. Trimming stripped 5 bases from V and 8 bases from J, with 18 bases between. In DNA, the CDR3 is TGCAGTGCTGCTCACGGGAACCCCTTAGAAAAACTGTTTTTT. Its protein product is CSAAHGNPLEKLFF.

This clonotype was detected only a few times. This sequence joins TRBV12-3 or TRBV12-4 and TRBJ1-3; 11 bases are a match to TRBD1. The V and J ends lost 0 bases and 0 bases, in that order; junction bases with no gene match: 1. This CDR3 contains 17 residues. The CDR3 sequence is CASSLAGTGGSGNTIYF. Written as DNA, the CDR3 is TGTGCCAGCAGTTTAGCCGGGACAGGGGGCTCTGGAAACACCATATATTTT.